The entry below describes one TCR beta chain. The entry originates in a study of CD39 and CD103 CD8 tumor-infiltrating T cells. Profiling relied on immunoSEQ multiplex PCR, and the TCRdb table lists in-frame clones only, not all of them. Seen here are over 950 clones, around 74% observed once, and the top ten hold 25% to 30%. DN, SP and DP CD8 TIL subsets came from CD39/CD103 sorting of CD3+CD4-CD8+CD45RA- cells. The sample comprised CD39- CD103- CD8+ T cells sorted from the tumor. Subset given: CD103-CD39- double-negative CD45RA- CD8 T cells. This receptor was obtained from a human donor with ovarian cancer.

In DNA form, the CDR3 reads TGTGCCAGCAGCCCGAGGGCCTACCCCTCCTACGAGCAGTACTTC. Translation: CASSPRAYPSYEQYF. This chain joins TRBV7-3 and TRBJ2-7, with D possibly matching TRBD2 (5 bases). V lost 5 bases and J 0 bases, leaving 14 bases between the germline ends. Germline assignment: CDR1 SGHTA and CDR2 FQGTGA. The CDR3 contains 15 residues. The variable domain in full, completed from reference TRBV7-3 and TRBJ2-7, reads GAGVSQTPSNKVTEKGKYVELRCDPISGHTALYWYRQSLGQGPEFLIYFQGTGAADDSGLPNDRFFAVRPEGSVSTLKIQRTERGDSAVYLCASSPRAYPSYEQYFGPGTRLTVT.